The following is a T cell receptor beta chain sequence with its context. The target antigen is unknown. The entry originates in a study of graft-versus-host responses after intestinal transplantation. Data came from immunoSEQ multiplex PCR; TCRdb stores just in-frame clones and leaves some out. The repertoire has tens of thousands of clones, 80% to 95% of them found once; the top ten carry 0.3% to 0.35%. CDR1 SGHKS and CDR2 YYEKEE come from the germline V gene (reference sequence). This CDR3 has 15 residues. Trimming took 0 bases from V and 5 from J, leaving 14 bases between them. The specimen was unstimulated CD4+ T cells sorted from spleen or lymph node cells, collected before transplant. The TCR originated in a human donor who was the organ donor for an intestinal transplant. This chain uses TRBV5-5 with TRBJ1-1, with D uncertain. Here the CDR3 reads CASSLAYYLRTEAFF. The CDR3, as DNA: TGTGCCAGCAGCTTGGCCTACTACCTAAGGACTGAAGCTTTCTTT.